The T cell receptor (beta chain) described here comes from a study of blood T cell repertoires in COVID-19. Turning to the study itself: Italy, Spain and the United States were the sources of the convalescent and acute COVID-19 samples. PBMCs, B-cell-depleted T cells, or T cells were the source of the cDNA or gDNA that made up the material.

Produced via immunoSEQ multiplex PCR; TCRdb's table is partial and in-frame only. The sample comprises 150,000 to 200,000 clones, approximately 90% of which are singletons, and 2.1% rests with the top ten. This CDR3 has 15 amino acids. The germline V gene has CDR1 SGHKS and CDR2 YYEKEE (reference sequence). Trimming took 4 bases from V and 3 from J; bases not matched to a gene: 9. The chain uses TRBV5-5 and TRBJ1-1, with TRBD1 identical over 7 bases. The TCR was taken from a man between 65 and 85 years old with active or convalescent COVID-19. The sequenced material came from peripheral blood. CDR3 bases: TGTGCCAGCAGCCATAGACAGGGTAGGGACACTGAAGCTTTCTTT. As protein: CASSHRQGRDTEAFF.